This entry concerns a single TCR beta chain. This entry is derived from a study of T cell changes during pregnancy in multiple sclerosis. The CDR3 spans 15 residues. V was trimmed by 7 bases and J by 4 bases, leaving 17 bases between them. From germline, CDR1 is WNHNN and CDR2 SYGVQD (reference sequence). TCRdb's table, derived via immunoSEQ multiplex PCR, lists solely in-frame clones and lacks some. The sample lists some 50,000 clones, 75% to 95% seen once, with less than 3.5% in the top ten. The chain uses TRBV10-1 and TRBJ1-5; D is unclear. The TCR originated in a female donor with multiple sclerosis, enrolled in a pregnancy study. The source material was CD8+ T cells from peripheral blood mononuclear cells, sampled in the second trimester of pregnancy. CDR3 nucleotide sequence: TGCGCCAGCACCCCGATAGACATACCAAATCAGCCCCAGCATTTT. Translating gives CASTPIDIPNQPQHF.